This T cell receptor beta chain came from a study of T cells after yellow fever vaccination. Whole-study results and caveats: Re-detected after boosting: most primary clones, about 96% of CD4 and 80% to 90% of CD8. Only a minor proportion of clonotypes was detected across both CD4 and CD8 compartments.

This clonotype came up many times. The antigen remains unidentified. V shed 7 bases and J 9 bases; nucleotides not matched to a gene: 14. Germline V gives CDR1 SGHVS, CDR2 FQNEAQ. CDR3 size: 15 residues. One entry per CDR3 protein, called by TCRdb with MiXCR from the 5' RACE reads. The sample has about 240,000 distinct CDR3 sequences; about 3.5% are singletons. The sample consisted of PBMCs, taken 15 days after the yellow fever booster vaccination. The chain links TRBV7-8 to TRBJ2-7, with 11 bases identical to TRBD2. This sequence was found in a man aged 18 to 30 who received the YFV17D yellow fever vaccine. CDR3 nucleotide sequence: TGTGCCAGCACCCAACGGAGGCTAGCGGGGGGCCGGCAGTACTTC. Protein: CASTQRRLAGGRQYF. The full variable domain, completed using reference TRBV7-8 and TRBJ2-7, is GAGVSQSPRYKVAKRGQDVALRCDPISGHVSLFWYQQALGQGPEFLTYFQNEAQLDKSGLPSDRFFAERPEGSVSTLKIQRTQQEDSAVYLCASTQRRLAGGRQYFGPGTRLTVT.